This T cell receptor (beta chain) appears in the sequencing data of a study of cytomegalovirus exposure and HLA in healthy donors. Notes on the study in general: There were reportedly fewer N-insertions in an Asian-associated ancestry cluster than the roughly 670-donor mean, in a later analysis.

As to this clone: Its antigen is unidentified.

With 60 Vbeta and 13 Jbeta primers, the PCR was carried out. The repertoire was sequenced with immunoSEQ multiplex PCR; TCRdb's copy has only in-frame clones and lacks some. This sample carries 85,000 to 120,000 clones, about 70% of them seen once, and the ten largest clones take roughly 0.76%. This TCR derives from a boy under 18 in good health and CMV-seronegative. The material sequenced was PBMCs.

In nucleotides, the CDR3 is TGTGCCAGCAGCTTAGACACCTACGGGGGAGAAAAACTGTTTTTT. As protein: CASSLDTYGGEKLFF. This rearrangement joins TRBV7-8 to TRBJ1-4; perhaps TRBD1 as D (5 bases). Germline CDR1 reads SGHVS; CDR2 reads FQNEAQ. Trimming shortened V by 1 base and J by 8 bases, and 14 bases separated the two germline ends. This CDR3 comprises 15 residues.